These 13 T cell receptor beta chains originate from one sample sequenced in a study of post-analysis software for immune sequencing data. Study-wide results and limits: Compared with controls, patients had more of roughly five TRBV segments, including TRBV5-6, TRBV5-1 and TRBV20-1.

Prepared libraries of TCR beta cDNA carried unique molecular identifiers. TCRdb independently ran MiXCR on the PCR reads; one entry per CDR3 protein. The data show about 430,000 distinct CDR3 sequences, 39% seen once. What these receptors recognize is not known. The specimen sequenced was blood. Every receptor here comes from a girl aged 2 to 9 with multiple sclerosis.

The chain recombines TRBV4-1 with TRBJ2-1; 13 bases align to TRBD2. CDR3 size: 17 residues. J was trimmed by 4 bases and V by 1 base; bases with no gene match: 4. Germline V gives CDR1 MGHRA, CDR2 YSYEKL. The DNA of the CDR3 is TGCGCCAGCAGCCAAGTACTAGCGGGGGGGCGGTACAATGAGCAGTTCTTC. It translates to CASSQVLAGGRYNEQFF.

The chain joins TRBV10-3 to TRBJ2-7; D possibly corresponds to TRBD1 (5 bases). Trimming cost V 3 bases and J 3 bases, with 9 bases left between them. The CDR3 length is 13 residues. Germline V gives CDR1 ENHRY, CDR2 SYGVKD. This CDR3 is CAISDRASYEQYF. In DNA form, the CDR3 reads TGTGCCATCAGTGACAGGGCCAGCTACGAGCAGTACTTC.

This clonotype was observed a handful of times. V usage is TRBV7-9 and J usage is TRBJ1-2; D ambiguous. V lost 3 bases and J lost 7, with 6 bases in between. Germline V lookup: CDR1 SEHNR, CDR2 FQNEAQ (reference sequence). The CDR3 is made up of 11 amino acids. The CDR3: CASSFIGGYTF. The CDR3 region has the DNA TGTGCCAGCAGCTTCATCGGTGGCTACACCTTC.

This clonotype has at least ten counts. V and J are TRBV27 and TRBJ1-2; D perhaps matches TRBD1 (6 bases). Germline V gives CDR1 MNHEY, CDR2 SMNVEV (reference sequence). The CDR3 spans 14 residues. V was shortened by 7 bases and J by 8 bases, with 20 bases between the two germline ends. The DNA of the CDR3 is TGTGCCAGCACCTCAGCGGGGGGGGCGAGAGGCTACACCTTC. It translates to CASTSAGGARGYTF.

In its sample, this clonotype was seen a few times. The gene calls are TRBV29-1 and TRBJ2-7; the match to TRBD1 covers 8 bases. The length of the CDR3 is 13 residues. The V gene's germline CDR1 is SQVTM and CDR2 ANQGSEA. Unmatched junction bases numbered 10, after V lost 4 bases and J lost 8 bases. Here the CDR3 DNA reads TGCAGCGTTGTAGGAGGGACAGGCAGTCAGCAGTACTTC. The encoded protein is CSVVGGTGSQQYF.

The chain carries TRBV2 and TRBJ2-7; TRBD1 agrees at 8 bases. Per the germline V gene, CDR1 is SNHLY and CDR2 is FYNNEI. Unmatched junction bases numbered 3, after V lost 2 bases and J lost 3 bases. CDR3 size: 14 residues. The CDR3 reads CASSERQGYYEQYF. CDR3 nucleotide sequence: TGTGCCAGCAGTGAAAGACAGGGGTACTACGAGCAGTACTTC.

This clonotype has only one observation. This rearrangement joins TRBV2 to TRBJ2-2; 7 bases are shared with TRBD1. There are 15 residues in the CDR3. CDR1 and CDR2 from the germline V gene are SNHLY and FYNNEI. V gave up 1 base and J gave up 5 bases; unmatched junction bases: 4. Here the CDR3 DNA reads TGTGCCAGCAGTGAAGGACAGGGTAAAACCGGGGAGCTGTTTTTT. Amino acid sequence: CASSEGQGKTGELFF.

This clonotype appeared a few times. The chain is built from TRBV20-1 and TRBJ2-7, with D maybe TRBD1 (6 bases). The V gene's germline CDR1 is DFQATT and CDR2 SNEGSKA (reference sequence). There are 16 residues in the CDR3. Trimming cost V 0 bases and J 0 bases, with 15 bases left between them. DNA of the CDR3: TGCAGTGCTAGAGATCTGGGGACATCGAGCTCCTACGAGCAGTACTTC. Residues: CSARDLGTSSSYEQYF.

This clonotype was recorded a few times. In DNA, the CDR3 is TGTGCCAGCAGTGACTTTCCTGCCGGGGAGCTGTTTTTT. Encoded protein: CASSDFPAGELFF. The rearrangement joins TRBV25-1 to TRBJ2-2, with D unresolved. Trimming stripped 3 bases from V and 6 bases from J, with 8 bases between. The germline CDR1 and CDR2 sequences are MGHDK and SYGVNS. The CDR3 spans 13 residues.

In this sample, this clonotype turned up once. The chain employs TRBV5-1 and TRBJ2-7; D is possibly TRBD2 (6 bases). The V and J ends lost 3 bases and 10 bases respectively, with 32 bases between them. Germline values: CDR1 SGHRS, CDR2 YFSETQ. CDR3 length: 18 amino acids. CDR3: CASSWGRRSGVQQEAQYF. The CDR3, as DNA: TGCGCCAGCAGCTGGGGGAGGAGGAGCGGAGTACAACAAGAGGCCCAGTACTTC.

V gene TRBV12-3 or TRBV12-4 combines with J gene TRBJ2-1; a weak D match, TRBD1 (5 bases). V lost 3 bases and J 2 bases, leaving 11 bases between the germline ends. This CDR3 has 15 amino acids. CDR3 sequence: CASSLKRGAYNEQFF. In nucleotides, the CDR3 is TGTGCCAGCAGTTTGAAAAGGGGCGCCTACAATGAGCAGTTCTTC.

This clonotype was detected a few times. The chain employs TRBV6-5 and TRBJ2-1; the match to TRBD2 covers 8 bases. From germline, CDR1 is MNHEY and CDR2 SVGAGI. V lost 2 bases to trimming and J lost 2 bases; unmatched junction nucleotides: 2. The CDR3 contains 15 residues. This CDR3 is CASSYGTRTYNEQFF. DNA for the CDR3: TGTGCCAGCAGTTACGGGACTAGGACCTACAATGAGCAGTTCTTC.

This chain joins TRBV12-3 or TRBV12-4 and TRBJ1-4; no clear D. The CDR3 runs 14 residues. The V and J ends lost 5 bases and 3 bases respectively, with 10 bases between them. The CDR3 sequence: CASSPGPSNEKLFF. CDR3 in DNA: TGTGCCAGCAGTCCCGGGCCTTCTAATGAAAAACTGTTTTTT.